This T cell receptor beta chain originates from a study of blood T cell repertoires in COVID-19. Across the whole study: Samples taken during acute and convalescent COVID-19 were collected in the United States, Italy and Spain. PBMCs, B-cell-depleted T cells, or T cells provided the cDNA or gDNA that made up the material.

Trimming took off 4 bases at V and 5 bases at J, with 17 bases between the two ends. CDR3 length equals 15 residues. From germline, CDR1 is SEHNR and CDR2 FQNEAQ (reference sequence). The authors' processing: Cell counts per sample came from amplifying reference gene primers. This table comes from immunoSEQ multiplex PCR, and its TCRdb copy is limited to in-frame clones, with some not included. D and trimming were read from the DNA, whereas the V and J calls and clone size are those reported in that table. The profile covers approximately 72,000 clones, with less than 90% appearing a single time and roughly 18% taken by the ten largest.

This clonotype originated in a woman aged 80 or over with acute or convalescent COVID-19. The J gene is TRBJ1-1, the V gene TRBV7-9; D is unresolved. What was sequenced was peripheral blood. The CDR3 coding sequence is TGTGCCAGCAGCTCCCCACTGATTTTAGATACTGAAGCTTTCTTT. This encodes CASSSPLILDTEAFF.